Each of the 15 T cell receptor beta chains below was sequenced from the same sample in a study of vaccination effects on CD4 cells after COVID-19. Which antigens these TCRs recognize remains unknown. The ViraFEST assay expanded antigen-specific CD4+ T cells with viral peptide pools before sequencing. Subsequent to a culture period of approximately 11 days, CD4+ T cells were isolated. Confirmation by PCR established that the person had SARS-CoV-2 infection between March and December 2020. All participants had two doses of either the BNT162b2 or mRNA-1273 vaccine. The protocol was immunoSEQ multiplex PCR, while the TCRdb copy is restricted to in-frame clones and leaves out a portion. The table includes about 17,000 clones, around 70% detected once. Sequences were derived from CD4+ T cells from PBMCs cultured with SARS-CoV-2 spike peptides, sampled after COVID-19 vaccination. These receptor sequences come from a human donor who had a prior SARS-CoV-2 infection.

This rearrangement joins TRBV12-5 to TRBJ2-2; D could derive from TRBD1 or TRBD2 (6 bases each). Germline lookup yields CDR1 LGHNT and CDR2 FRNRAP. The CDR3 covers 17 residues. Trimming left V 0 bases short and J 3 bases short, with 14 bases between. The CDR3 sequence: CASGLVRGGLDTGELFF. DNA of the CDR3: TGTGCTAGTGGTTTGGTACGAGGGGGGTTGGACACCGGGGAGCTGTTTTTT.

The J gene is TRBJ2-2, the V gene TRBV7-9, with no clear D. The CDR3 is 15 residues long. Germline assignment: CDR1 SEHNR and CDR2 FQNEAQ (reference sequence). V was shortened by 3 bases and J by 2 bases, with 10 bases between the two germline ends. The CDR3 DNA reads TGTGCCAGCAGCTTGTTTGGCGGAAACACCGGGGAGCTGTTTTTT. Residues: CASSLFGGNTGELFF.

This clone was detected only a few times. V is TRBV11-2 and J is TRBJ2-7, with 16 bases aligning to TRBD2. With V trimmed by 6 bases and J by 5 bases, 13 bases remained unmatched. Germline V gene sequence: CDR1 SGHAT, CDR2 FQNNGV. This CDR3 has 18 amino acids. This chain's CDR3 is CASSLPGLAGGLRHEQYF. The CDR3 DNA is TGTGCCAGCAGTCTCCCGGGACTAGCGGGGGGGCTAAGGCACGAGCAGTACTTC.

CDR3 in DNA: TGTGCCAGCTCACCATACACAGACCCTGAAGCTTTCTTT. Translation gives CASSPYTDPEAFF. V is TRBV18 and J is TRBJ1-1, with D unclear. This CDR3 spans 13 amino acids. The germline V gene has CDR1 KGHSH and CDR2 LQKENI. The V and J ends lost 2 bases and 6 bases respectively, with 10 bases between them.

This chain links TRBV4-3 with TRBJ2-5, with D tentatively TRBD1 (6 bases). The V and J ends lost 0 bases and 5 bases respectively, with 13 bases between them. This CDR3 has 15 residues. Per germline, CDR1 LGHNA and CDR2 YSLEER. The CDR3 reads CASSQDQHGGETQYF. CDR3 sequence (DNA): TGCGCCAGCAGCCAAGATCAGCATGGGGGCGAGACCCAGTACTTC.

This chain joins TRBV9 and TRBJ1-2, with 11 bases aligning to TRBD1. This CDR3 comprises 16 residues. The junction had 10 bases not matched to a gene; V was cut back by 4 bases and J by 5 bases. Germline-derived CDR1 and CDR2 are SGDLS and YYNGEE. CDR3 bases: TGTGCCAGCAGCAGAGGAGGGGGGACAGGGGGGTATGGCTACACCTTC. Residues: CASSRGGGTGGYGYTF.

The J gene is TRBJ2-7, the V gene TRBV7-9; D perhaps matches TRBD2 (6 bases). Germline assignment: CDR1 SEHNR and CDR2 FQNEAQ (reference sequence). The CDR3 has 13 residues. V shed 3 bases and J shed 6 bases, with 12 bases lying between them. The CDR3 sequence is CASSFRDSIEQYF. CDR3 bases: TGTGCCAGCAGCTTCCGGGACTCTATCGAGCAGTACTTC. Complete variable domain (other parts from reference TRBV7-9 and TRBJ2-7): DTGVSQNPRHKITKRGQNVTFRCDPISEHNRLYWYRQTLGQGPEFLTYFQNEAQLEKSRLLSDRFSAERPKGSFSTLEIQRTEQGDSAMYLCASSFRDSIEQYFGPGTRLTVT.

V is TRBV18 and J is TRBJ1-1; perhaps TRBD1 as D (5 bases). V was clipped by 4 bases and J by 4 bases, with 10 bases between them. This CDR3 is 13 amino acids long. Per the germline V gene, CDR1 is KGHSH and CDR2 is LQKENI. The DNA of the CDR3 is TGTGCCAGCTCACTGTACGGGGGCACTGAAGCTTTCTTT. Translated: CASSLYGGTEAFF.

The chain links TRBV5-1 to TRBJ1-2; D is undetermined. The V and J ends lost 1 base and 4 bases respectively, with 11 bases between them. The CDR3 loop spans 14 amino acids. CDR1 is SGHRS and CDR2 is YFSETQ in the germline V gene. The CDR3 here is CASSLKAGIYGYTF. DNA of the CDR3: TGCGCCAGCAGCTTGAAGGCGGGGATCTATGGCTACACCTTC.

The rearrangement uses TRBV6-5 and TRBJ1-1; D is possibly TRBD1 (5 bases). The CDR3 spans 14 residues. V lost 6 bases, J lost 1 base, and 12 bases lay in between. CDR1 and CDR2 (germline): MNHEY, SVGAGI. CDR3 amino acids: CASRQPGRNTEAFF. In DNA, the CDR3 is TGTGCCAGCAGGCAACCGGGACGGAACACTGAAGCTTTCTTT.

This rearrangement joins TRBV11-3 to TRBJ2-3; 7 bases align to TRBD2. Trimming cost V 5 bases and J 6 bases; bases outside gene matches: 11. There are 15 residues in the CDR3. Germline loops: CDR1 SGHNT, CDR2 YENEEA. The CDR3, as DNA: TGTGCCAGCAGCATCGTCGCCGAGGGAGGGGATACGCAGTATTTT. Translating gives CASSIVAEGGDTQYF.

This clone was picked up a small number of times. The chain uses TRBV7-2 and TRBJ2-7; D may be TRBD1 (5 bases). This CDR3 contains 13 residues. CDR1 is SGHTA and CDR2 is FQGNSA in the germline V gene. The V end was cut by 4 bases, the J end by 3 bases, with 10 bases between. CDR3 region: CASSSQESYEQYF. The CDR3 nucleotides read TGTGCCAGCAGCTCACAGGAGAGCTACGAGCAGTACTTC.

The CDR3 nucleotides are TGTGCCAGCAGCCCTATTGGGGGTACTGAAGCTTTCTTT. Translation: CASSPIGGTEAFF. The chain links TRBV12-3 or TRBV12-4 to TRBJ1-1; D perhaps matches TRBD1 (5 bases). The CDR3 covers 13 residues. Trimming left V 6 bases short and J 5 bases short, with 13 bases between.

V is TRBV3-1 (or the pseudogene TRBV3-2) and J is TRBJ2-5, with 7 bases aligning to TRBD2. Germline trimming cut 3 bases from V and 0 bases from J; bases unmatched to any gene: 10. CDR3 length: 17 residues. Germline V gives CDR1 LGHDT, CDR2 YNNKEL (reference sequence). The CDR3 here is CASSQGGGGSYQETQYF. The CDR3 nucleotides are TGTGCCAGCAGCCAGGGTGGGGGGGGATCGTACCAAGAGACCCAGTACTTC.

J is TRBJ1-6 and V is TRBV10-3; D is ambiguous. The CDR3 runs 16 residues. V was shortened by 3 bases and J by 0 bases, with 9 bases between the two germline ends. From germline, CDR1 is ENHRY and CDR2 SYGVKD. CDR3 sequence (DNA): TGTGCCATCAGTGACCCGATTAGCTCCTATAATTCACCCCTCCACTTT. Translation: CAISDPISSYNSPLHF.